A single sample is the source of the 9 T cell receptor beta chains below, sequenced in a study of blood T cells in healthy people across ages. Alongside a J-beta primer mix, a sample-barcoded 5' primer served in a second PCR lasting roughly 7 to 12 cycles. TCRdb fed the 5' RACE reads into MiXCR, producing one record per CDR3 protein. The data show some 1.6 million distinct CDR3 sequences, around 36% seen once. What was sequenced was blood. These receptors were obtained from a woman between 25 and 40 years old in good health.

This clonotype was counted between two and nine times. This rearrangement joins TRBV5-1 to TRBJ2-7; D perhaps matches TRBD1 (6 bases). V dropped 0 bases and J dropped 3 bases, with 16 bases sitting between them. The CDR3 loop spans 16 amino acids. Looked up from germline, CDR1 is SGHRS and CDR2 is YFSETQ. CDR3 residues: CASSLGGTSDLYEQYF. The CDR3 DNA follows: TGCGCCAGCAGCTTGGGAGGGACATCGGACCTCTACGAGCAGTACTTC. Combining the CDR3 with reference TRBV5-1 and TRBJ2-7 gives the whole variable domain KAGVTQTPRYLIKTRGQQVTLSCSPISGHRSVSWYQQTPGQGLQFLFEYFSETQRNKGNFPGRFSGRQFSNSRSEMNVSTLELGDSALYLCASSLGGTSDLYEQYFGPGTRLTVT.

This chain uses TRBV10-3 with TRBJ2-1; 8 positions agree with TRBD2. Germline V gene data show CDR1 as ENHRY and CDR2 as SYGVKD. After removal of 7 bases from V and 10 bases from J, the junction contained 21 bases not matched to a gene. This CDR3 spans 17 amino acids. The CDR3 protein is CAITDNSGTQNLGEQFF. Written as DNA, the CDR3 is TGTGCCATCACAGATAATAGCGGGACACAGAATTTAGGCGAGCAGTTCTTC.

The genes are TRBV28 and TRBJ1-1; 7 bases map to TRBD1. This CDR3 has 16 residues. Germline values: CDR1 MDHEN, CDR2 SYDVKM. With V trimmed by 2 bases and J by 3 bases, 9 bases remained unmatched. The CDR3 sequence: CASSLGAGGFDTEAFF. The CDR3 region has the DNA TGTGCCAGCAGTTTAGGGGCAGGGGGTTTTGACACTGAAGCTTTCTTT.

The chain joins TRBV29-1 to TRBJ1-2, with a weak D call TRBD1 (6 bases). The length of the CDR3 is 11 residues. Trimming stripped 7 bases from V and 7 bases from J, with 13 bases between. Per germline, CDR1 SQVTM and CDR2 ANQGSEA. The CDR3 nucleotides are TGCAGCGGTTCAACAGGGTTTGGCTACACCTTC. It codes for CSGSTGFGYTF.

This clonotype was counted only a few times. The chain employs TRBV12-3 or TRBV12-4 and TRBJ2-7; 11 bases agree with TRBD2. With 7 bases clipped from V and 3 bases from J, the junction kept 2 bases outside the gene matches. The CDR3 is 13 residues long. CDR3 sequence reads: CASMLAGGYEQYF. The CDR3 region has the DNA TGTGCCAGCATGCTAGCGGGGGGCTACGAGCAGTACTTC.

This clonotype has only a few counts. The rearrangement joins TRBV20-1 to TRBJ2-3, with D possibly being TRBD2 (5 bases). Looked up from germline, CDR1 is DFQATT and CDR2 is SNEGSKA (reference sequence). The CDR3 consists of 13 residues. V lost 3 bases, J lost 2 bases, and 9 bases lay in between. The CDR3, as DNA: TGCAGTGCTAGGGCTAGCCTCACAGATACGCAGTATTTT. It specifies CSARASLTDTQYF.

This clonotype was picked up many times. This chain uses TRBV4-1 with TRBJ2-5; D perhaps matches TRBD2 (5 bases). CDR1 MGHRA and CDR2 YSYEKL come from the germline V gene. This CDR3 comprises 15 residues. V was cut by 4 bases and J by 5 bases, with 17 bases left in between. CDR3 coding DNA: TGCGCCAGCAGCCCGGGATTCCTAGTAAGGGAGACCCAGTACTTC. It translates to CASSPGFLVRETQYF.

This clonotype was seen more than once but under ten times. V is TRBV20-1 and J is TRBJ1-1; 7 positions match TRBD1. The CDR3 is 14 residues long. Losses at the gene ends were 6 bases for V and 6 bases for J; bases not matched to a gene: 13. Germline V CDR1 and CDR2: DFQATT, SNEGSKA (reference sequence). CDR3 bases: TGCAGTGCCGTTAAGCCCACAGGGGAGGCTGAAGCTTTCTTT. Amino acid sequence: CSAVKPTGEAEAFF.

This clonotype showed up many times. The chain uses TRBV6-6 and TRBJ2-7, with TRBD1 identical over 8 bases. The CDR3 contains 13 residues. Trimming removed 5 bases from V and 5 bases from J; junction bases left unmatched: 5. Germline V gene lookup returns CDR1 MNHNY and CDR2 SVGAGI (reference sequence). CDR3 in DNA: TGTGCCAGCAGTCCCCAGACAGGGGACGAGCAGTACTTC. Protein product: CASSPQTGDEQYF.